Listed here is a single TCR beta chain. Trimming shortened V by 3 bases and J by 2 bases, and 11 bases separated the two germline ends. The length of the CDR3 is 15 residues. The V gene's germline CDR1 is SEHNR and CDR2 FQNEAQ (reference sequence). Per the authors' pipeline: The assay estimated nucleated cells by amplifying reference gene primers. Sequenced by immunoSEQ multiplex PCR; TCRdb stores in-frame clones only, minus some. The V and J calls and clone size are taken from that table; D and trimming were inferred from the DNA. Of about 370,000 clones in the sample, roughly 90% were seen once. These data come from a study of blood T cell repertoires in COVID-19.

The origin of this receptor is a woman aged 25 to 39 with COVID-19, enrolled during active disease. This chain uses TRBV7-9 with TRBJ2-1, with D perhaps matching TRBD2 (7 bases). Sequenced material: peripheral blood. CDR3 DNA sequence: TGTGCCAGCAGCTTCGGGGGGCCCCCCTACAATGAGCAGTTCTTC. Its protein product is CASSFGGPPYNEQFF.